The subject of this entry is one TCR beta chain. Next came a second PCR, run for about 6 to 12 cycles, which used a sample-barcoded 5' primer along with a J-beta primer mix. Using its own MiXCR run on the 5' RACE reads, TCRdb lists one record per CDR3 protein. The repertoire holds over 1,500,000 distinct CDR3 sequences, with 40% to 55% as singletons. The data derive from a study of blood T cells in healthy people across ages. Caucasian individuals from Russia who were healthy and aged about 6 to 95 acted as donors. Trimming pared 7 bases from V and 3 bases from J, leaving 15 bases between. Germline V CDR1 and CDR2: MNHNS, SASEGT. The CDR3 totals 14 residues.

Source material: blood. The chain combines TRBV6-1 with TRBJ1-1; possibly TRBD1 for D (5 bases). This clonotype was obtained from a woman aged 40 to 49 in good health. The CDR3 region is CASTLGLSDTEAFF. The CDR3 DNA reads TGTGCCAGCACTTTGGGACTCTCTGACACTGAAGCTTTCTTT.